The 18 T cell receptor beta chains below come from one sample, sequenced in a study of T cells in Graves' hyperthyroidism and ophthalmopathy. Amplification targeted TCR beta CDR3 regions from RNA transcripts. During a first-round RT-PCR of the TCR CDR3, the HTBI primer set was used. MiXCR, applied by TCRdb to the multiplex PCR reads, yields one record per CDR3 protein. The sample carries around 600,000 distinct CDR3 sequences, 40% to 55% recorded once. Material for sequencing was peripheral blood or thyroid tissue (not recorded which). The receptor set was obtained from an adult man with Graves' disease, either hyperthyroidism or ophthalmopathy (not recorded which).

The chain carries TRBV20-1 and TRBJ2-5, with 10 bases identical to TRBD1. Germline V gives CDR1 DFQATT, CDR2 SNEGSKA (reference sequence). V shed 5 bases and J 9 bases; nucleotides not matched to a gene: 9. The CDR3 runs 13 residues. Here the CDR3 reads CSAGTGAIQPQYF. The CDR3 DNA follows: TGCAGTGCTGGGACAGGGGCTATCCAGCCCCAGTACTTC.

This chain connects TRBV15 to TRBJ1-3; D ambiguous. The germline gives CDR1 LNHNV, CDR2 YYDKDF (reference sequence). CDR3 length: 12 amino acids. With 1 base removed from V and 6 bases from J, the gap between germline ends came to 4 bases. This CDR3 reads CATSRVPNTIYF. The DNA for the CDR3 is TGTGCCACCAGCAGAGTCCCAAACACCATATATTTT.

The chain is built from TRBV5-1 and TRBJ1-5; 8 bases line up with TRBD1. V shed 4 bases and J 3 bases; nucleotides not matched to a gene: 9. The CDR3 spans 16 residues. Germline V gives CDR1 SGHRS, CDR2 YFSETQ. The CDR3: CASSAQGGGANQPQHF. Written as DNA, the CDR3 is TGCGCCAGCAGCGCACAGGGGGGGGGGGCCAATCAGCCCCAGCATTTT.

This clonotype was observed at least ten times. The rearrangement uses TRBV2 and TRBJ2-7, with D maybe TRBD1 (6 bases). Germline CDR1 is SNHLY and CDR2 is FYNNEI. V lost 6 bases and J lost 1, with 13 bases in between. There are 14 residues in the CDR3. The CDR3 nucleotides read TGTGCCAGCAGAGAACAGGGTTCGTCCTACGAGCAGTACTTC. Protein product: CASREQGSSYEQYF. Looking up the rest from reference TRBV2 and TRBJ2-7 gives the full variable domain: EPEVTQTPSHQVTQMGQEVILRCVPISNHLYFYWYRQILGQKVEFLVSFYNNEISEKSEIFDDQFSVERPDGSNFTLKIRSTKLEDSAMYFCASREQGSSYEQYFGPGTRLTVT.

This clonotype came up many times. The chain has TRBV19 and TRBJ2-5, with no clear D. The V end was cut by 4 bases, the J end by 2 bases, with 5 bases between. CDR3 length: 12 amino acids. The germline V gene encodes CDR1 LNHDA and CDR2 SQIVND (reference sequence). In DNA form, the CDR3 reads TGTGCCAGTAGTAAGGGACAAGAGACCCAGTACTTC. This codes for CASSKGQETQYF.

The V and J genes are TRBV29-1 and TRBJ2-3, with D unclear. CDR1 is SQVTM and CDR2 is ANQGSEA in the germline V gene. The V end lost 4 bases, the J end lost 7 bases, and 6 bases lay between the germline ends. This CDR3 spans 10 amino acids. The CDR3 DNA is TGCAGCGTTGGAGAATATACGCAGTATTTT. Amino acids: CSVGEYTQYF.

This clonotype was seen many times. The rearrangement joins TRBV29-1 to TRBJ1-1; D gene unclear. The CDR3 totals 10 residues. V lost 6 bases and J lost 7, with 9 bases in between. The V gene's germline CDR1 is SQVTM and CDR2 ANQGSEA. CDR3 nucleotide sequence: TGCAGCGTCCAACATGGTGAAGCTTTCTTT. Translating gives CSVQHGEAFF.

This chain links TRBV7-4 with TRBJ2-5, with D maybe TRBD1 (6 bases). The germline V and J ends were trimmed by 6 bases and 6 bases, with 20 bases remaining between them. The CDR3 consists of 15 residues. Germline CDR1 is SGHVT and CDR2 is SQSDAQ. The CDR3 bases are TGTGCCAGCAGTTCGGGACAAACCTACGAGCAGACCCAGTACTTC. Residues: CASSSGQTYEQTQYF.

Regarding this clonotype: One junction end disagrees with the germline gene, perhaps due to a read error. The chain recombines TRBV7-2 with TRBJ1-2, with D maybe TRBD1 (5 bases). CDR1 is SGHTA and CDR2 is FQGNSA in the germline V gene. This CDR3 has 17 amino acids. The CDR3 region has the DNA TGCGCCAGCAGCCAAGAGGTAACCACAGGAGTTAACTATGGCTACACCTTC. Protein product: CASSQEVTTGVNYGYTF.

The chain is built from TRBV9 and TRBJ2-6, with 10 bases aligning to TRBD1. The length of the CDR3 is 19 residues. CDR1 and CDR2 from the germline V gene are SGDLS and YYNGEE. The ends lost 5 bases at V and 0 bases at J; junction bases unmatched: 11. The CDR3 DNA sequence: TGTGCCAGCAGGGCCGGGACAGGGGAAGGAGTCTCTGGGGCCAACGTCCTGACTTTC. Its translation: CASRAGTGEGVSGANVLTF.

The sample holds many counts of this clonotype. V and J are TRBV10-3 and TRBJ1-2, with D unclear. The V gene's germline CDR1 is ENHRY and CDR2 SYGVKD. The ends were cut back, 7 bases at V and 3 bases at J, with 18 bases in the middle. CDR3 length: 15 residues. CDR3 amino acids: CAITPVEGTHYGYTF. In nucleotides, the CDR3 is TGTGCCATCACTCCTGTCGAAGGAACCCACTATGGCTACACCTTC.

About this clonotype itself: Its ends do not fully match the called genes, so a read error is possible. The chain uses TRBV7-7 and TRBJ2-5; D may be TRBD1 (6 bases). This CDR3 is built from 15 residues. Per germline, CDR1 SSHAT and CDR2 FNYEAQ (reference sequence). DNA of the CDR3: TGTGCTAGCAGCCAAGATACAGGGAAGGGGGAGACCCAGTACTTC. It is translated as CASSQDTGKGETQYF.

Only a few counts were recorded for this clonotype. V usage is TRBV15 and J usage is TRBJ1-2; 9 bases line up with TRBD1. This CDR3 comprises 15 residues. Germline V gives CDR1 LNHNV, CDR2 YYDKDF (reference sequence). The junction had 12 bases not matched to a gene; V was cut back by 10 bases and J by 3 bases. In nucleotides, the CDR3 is TGTGCCAGCAGTGCGCGGACAGGGGAGGACTATGGCTACACCTTC. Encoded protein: CASSARTGEDYGYTF.

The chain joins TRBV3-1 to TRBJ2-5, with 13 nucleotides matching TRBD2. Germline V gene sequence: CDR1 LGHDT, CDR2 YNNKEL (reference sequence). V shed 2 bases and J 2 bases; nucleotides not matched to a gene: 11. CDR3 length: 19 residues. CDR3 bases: TGTGCCAGCAGCCAACCCGGTTTGACTAGCGGGGGGCGTCAAGAGACCCAGTACTTC. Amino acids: CASSQPGLTSGGRQETQYF.

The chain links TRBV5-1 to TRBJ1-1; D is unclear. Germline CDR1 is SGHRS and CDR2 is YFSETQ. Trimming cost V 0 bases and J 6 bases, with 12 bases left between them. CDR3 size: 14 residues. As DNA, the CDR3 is TGCGCCAGCAGCTTGGACCCCGGAGGGCCTGAAGCTTTCTTT. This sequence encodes CASSLDPGGPEAFF.

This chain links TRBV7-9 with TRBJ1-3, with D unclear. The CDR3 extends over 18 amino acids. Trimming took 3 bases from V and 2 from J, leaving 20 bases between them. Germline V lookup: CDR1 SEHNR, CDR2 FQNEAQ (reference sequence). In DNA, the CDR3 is TGTGCCAGCAGCTTGGATTCGGCTAGGTTCGGGGCTGGAAACACCATATATTTT. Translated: CASSLDSARFGAGNTIYF.

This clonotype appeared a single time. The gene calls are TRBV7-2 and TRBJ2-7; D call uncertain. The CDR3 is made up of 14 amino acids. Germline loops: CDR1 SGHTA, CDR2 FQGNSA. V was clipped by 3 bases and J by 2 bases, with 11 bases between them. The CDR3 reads CASSFQAGTYEQYF. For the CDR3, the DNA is TGTGCCAGCAGCTTCCAGGCAGGCACCTACGAGCAGTACTTC.

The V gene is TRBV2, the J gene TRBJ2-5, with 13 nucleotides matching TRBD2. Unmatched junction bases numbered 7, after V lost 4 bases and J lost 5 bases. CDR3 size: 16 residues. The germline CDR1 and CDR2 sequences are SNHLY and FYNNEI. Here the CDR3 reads CASSAGTSGNTETQYF. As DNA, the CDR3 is TGTGCCAGCAGTGCCGGGACTAGCGGGAATACGGAGACCCAGTACTTC.